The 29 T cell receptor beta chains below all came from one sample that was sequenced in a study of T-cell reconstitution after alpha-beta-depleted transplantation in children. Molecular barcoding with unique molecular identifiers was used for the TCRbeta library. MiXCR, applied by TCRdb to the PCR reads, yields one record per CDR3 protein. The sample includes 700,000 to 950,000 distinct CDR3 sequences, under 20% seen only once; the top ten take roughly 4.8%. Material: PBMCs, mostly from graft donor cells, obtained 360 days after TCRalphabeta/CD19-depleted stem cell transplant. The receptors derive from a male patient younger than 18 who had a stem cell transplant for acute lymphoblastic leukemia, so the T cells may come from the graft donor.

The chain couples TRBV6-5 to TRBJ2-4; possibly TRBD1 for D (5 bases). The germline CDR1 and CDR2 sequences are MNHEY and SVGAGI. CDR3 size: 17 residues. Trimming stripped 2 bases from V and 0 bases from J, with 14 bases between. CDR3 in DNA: TGTGCCAGCAGTTACGGGGCCTGGAGCGTAGCCAAAAACATTCAGTACTTC. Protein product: CASSYGAWSVAKNIQYF.

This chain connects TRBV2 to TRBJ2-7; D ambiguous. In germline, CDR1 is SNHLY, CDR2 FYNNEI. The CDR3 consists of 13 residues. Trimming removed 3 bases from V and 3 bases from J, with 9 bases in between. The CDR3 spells CASSDPDGYEQYF. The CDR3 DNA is TGTGCCAGCAGTGATCCGGACGGCTACGAGCAGTACTTC. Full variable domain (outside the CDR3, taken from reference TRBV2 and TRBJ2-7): EPEVTQTPSHQVTQMGQEVILRCVPISNHLYFYWYRQILGQKVEFLVSFYNNEISEKSEIFDDQFSVERPDGSNFTLKIRSTKLEDSAMYFCASSDPDGYEQYFGPGTRLTVT.

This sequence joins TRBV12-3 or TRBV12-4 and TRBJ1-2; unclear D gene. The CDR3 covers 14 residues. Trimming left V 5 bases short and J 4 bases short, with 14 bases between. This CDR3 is CASSGTRKIYGYTF. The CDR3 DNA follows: TGTGCCAGCAGTGGTACCCGGAAAATCTATGGCTACACCTTC.

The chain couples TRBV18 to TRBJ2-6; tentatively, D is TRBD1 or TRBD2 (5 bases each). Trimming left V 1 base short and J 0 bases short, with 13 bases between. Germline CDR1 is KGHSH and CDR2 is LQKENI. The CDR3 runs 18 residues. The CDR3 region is CASSPQTSGGSGANVLTF. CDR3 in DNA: TGTGCCAGCTCACCACAAACTTCTGGGGGCTCTGGGGCCAACGTCCTGACTTTC.

The CDR3 spells CASSFSAGLITGELFF. In DNA, the CDR3 is TGTGCCAGCAGCTTTTCAGCGGGATTAATTACCGGGGAGCTGTTTTTT. The V and J genes are TRBV7-2 and TRBJ2-2; 7 nucleotides align to TRBD2. The CDR3 contains 16 residues. Germline CDR1 and CDR2: SGHTA and FQGNSA. With 3 bases clipped from V and 5 bases from J, the junction kept 9 bases outside the gene matches.

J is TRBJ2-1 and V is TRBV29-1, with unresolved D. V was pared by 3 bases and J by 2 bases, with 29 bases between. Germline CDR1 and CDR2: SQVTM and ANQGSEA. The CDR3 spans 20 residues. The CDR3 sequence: CSVELLPIETEFPPYNEQFF. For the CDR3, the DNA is TGCAGCGTTGAGCTCCTCCCAATTGAAACTGAGTTCCCCCCCTACAATGAGCAGTTCTTC.

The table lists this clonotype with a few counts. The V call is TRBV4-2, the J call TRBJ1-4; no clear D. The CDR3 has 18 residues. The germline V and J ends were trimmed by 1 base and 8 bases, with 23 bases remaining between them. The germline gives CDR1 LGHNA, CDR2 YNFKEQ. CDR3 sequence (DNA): TGTGCCAGCAGCCAAGGGTACAAACTGACGGTACCCAGAGAAAAACTGTTTTTT. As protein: CASSQGYKLTVPREKLFF.

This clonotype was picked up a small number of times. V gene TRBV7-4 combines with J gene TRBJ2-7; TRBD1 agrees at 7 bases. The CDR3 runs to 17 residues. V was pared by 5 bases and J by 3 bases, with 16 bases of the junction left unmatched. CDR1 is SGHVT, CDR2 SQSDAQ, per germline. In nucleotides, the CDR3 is TGTGCCAGCAGCCTAGGGACAGAGAGGCCCCTTTACTACGAGCAGTACTTC. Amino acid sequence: CASSLGTERPLYYEQYF.

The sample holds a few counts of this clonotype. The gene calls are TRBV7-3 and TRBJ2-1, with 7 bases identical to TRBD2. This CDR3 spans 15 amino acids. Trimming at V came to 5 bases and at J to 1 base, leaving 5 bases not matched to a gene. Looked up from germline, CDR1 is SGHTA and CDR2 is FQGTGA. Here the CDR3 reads CASSPSGLSYNEQFF. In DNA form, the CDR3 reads TGTGCCAGCAGCCCCTCGGGACTATCCTACAATGAGCAGTTCTTC. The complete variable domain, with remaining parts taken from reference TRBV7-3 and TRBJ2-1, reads GAGVSQTPSNKVTEKGKYVELRCDPISGHTALYWYRQSLGQGPEFLIYFQGTGAADDSGLPNDRFFAVRPEGSVSTLKIQRTERGDSAVYLCASSPSGLSYNEQFFGPGTRLTVL.

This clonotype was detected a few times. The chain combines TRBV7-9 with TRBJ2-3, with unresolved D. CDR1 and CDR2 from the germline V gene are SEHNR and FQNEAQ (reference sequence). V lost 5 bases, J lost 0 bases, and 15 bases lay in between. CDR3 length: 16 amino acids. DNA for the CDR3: TGTGCCAGCAGCCCTCACTTGGGATTTAGCACAGATACGCAGTATTTT. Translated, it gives CASSPHLGFSTDTQYF.

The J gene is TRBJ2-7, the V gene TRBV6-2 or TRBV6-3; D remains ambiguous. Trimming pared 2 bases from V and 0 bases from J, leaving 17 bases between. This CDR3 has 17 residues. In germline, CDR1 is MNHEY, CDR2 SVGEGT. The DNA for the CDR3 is TGTGCCAGCAGTTACAAAGAGTGGAGCACAAGCTCCTACGAGCAGTACTTC. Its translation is CASSYKEWSTSSYEQYF.

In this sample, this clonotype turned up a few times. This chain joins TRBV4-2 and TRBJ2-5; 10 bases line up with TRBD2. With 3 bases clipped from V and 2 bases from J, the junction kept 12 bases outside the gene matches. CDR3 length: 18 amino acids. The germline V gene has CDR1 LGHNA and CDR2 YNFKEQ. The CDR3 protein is CASSHPSGRTSGQETQYF. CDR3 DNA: TGTGCCAGCAGCCACCCATCGGGGAGGACTAGCGGTCAAGAGACCCAGTACTTC.

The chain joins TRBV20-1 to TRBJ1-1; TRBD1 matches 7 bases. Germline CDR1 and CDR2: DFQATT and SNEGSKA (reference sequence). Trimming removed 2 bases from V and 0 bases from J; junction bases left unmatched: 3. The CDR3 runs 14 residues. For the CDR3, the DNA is TGCAGTGCTAGAACCGGGACAGTGAACACTGAAGCTTTCTTT. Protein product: CSARTGTVNTEAFF.

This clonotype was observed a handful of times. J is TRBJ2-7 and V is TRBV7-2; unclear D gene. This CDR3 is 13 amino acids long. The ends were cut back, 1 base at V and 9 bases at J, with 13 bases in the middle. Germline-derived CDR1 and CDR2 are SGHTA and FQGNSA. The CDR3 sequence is CASSLDEAERQYF. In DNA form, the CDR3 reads TGTGCCAGCAGCTTAGATGAGGCAGAGCGGCAGTACTTC.

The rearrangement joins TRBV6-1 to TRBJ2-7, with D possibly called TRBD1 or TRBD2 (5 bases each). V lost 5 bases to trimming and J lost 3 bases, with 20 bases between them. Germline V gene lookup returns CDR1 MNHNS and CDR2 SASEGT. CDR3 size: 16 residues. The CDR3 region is CASSHAWAGSFYEQYF. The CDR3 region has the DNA TGTGCCAGCAGTCATGCTTGGGCAGGGAGCTTCTACGAGCAGTACTTC.

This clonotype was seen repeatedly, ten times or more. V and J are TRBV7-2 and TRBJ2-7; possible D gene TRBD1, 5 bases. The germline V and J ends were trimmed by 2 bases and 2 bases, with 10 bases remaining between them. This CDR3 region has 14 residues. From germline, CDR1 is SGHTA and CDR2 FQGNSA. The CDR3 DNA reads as TGTGCCAGCAGCTTACGTCCAGGGCCCTACGAGCAGTACTTC. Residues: CASSLRPGPYEQYF.

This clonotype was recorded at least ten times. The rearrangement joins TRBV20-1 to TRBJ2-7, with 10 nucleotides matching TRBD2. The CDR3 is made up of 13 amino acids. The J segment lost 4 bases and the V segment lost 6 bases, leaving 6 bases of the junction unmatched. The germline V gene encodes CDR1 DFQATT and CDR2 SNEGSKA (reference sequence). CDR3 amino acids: CSADASGSYEQYF. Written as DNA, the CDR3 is TGCAGTGCAGATGCTAGCGGGAGTTACGAGCAGTACTTC.

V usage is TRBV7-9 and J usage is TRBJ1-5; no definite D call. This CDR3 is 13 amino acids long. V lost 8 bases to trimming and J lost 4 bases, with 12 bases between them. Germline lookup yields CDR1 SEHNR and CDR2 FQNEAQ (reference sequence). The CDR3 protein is CASWPLGNQPQHF. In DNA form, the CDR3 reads TGTGCCAGCTGGCCGCTGGGTAATCAGCCCCAGCATTTT.

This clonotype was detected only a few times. Here the CDR3 reads CASSFTGLAPPSYEQYF. DNA for the CDR3: TGTGCCAGCAGTTTTACGGGACTAGCGCCACCCTCCTACGAGCAGTACTTC. The chain has TRBV27 and TRBJ2-7, with TRBD2 matching 10 bases. Trimming at V came to 3 bases and at J to 0 bases, leaving 8 bases not matched to a gene. The CDR3 length is 17 residues. Per germline, CDR1 MNHEY and CDR2 SMNVEV (reference sequence).

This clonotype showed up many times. CDR3: CASSGFHEQFF. In DNA form, the CDR3 reads TGTGCCAGCAGCGGCTTTCATGAGCAGTTCTTC. The V and J genes are TRBV6-5 and TRBJ2-1; D ambiguous. The CDR3 covers 11 residues. CDR1 is MNHEY, CDR2 SVGAGI, per germline. Trimming left V 6 bases short and J 8 bases short, with 8 bases between.

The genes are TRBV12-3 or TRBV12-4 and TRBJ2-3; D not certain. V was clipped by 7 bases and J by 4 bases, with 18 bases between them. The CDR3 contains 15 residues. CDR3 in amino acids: CASKGPTYGADTQYF. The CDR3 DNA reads TGTGCCAGCAAGGGCCCGACGTATGGGGCAGATACGCAGTATTTT.

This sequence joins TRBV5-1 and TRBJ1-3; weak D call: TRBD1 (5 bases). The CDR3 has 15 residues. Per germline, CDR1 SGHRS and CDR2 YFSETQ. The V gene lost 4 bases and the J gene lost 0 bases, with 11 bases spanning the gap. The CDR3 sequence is CASSHDSPSGNTIYF. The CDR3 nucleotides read TGCGCCAGCAGCCATGACAGCCCCTCTGGAAACACCATATATTTT.

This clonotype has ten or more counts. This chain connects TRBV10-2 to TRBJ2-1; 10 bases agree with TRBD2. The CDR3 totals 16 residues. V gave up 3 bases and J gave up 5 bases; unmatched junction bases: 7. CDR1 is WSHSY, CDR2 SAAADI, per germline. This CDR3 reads CASSDESGRANNEQFF. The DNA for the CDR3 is TGCGCCAGCAGTGATGAAAGCGGGAGGGCCAACAATGAGCAGTTCTTC.

In DNA form, the CDR3 reads TGTGCCAGCAGTTATAAGGGCCGTGGCTACACCTTC. Its protein is CASSYKGRGYTF. The chain is built from TRBV6-5 and TRBJ1-2; D is uncertain. The CDR3 sequence is 12 residues long. Germline V gene lookup returns CDR1 MNHEY and CDR2 SVGAGI. Trimming left V 3 bases short and J 7 bases short, with 9 bases between.

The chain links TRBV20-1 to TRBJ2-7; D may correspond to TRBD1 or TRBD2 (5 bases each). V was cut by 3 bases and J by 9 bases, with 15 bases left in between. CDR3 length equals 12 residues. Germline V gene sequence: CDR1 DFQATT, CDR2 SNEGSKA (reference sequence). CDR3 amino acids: CSASPPLRGQYF. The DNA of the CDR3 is TGCAGTGCTAGTCCTCCCTTGAGGGGGCAGTACTTC.

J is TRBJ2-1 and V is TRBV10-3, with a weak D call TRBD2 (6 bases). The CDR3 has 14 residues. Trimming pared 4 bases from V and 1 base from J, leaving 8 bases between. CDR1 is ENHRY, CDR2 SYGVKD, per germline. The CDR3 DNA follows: TGTGCCATCAGTGGGGGACTTTCCTACAATGAGCAGTTCTTC. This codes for CAISGGLSYNEQFF.

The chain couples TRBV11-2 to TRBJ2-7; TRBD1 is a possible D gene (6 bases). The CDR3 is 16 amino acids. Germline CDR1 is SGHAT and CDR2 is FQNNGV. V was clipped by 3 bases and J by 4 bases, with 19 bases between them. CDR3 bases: TGTGCCAGCAGCTTCGAGGGTCGCTACAGGGTTTACGAGCAGTACTTC. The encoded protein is CASSFEGRYRVYEQYF. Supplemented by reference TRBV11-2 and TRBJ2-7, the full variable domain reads EAGVAQSPRYKIIEKRQSVAFWCNPISGHATLYWYQQILGQGPKLLIQFQNNGVVDDSQLPKDRFSAERLKGVDSTLKIQPAKLEDSAVYLCASSFEGRYRVYEQYFGPGTRLTVT.

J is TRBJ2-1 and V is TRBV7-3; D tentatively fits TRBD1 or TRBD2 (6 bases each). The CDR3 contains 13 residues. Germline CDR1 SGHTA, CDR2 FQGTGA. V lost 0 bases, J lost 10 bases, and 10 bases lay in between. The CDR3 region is CASSLTLGGEQFF. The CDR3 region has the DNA TGTGCCAGCAGCTTAACGTTAGGGGGGGAGCAGTTCTTC.

Written as DNA, the CDR3 is TGTGCCAGCAGCTTATCTTCGGGCGGGATCACAGATACGCAGTATTTT. This translates into CASSLSSGGITDTQYF. This chain connects TRBV11-2 to TRBJ2-3, with D tentatively TRBD2 (6 bases). This CDR3 has 16 amino acids. Trimming pared 2 bases from V and 2 bases from J, leaving 14 bases between. Germline V gene data show CDR1 as SGHAT and CDR2 as FQNNGV. The full variable domain, in which reference TRBV11-2 and TRBJ2-3 provide the parts outside the CDR3, is EAGVAQSPRYKIIEKRQSVAFWCNPISGHATLYWYQQILGQGPKLLIQFQNNGVVDDSQLPKDRFSAERLKGVDSTLKIQPAKLEDSAVYLCASSLSSGGITDTQYFGPGTRLTVL.